This is a list of T cell receptor beta chains from one sample in a study of T-cell reconstitution after alpha-beta-depleted transplantation in children. MiXCR, run by TCRdb on the PCR reads, gives a single entry per CDR3 protein. In the table there are roughly 590,000 distinct CDR3 sequences, approximately 17% of which are singletons. The specimen comprised PBMCs from the stem cell graft donor, sampled from the stem cell graft. Every receptor here comes from a human donor who donated a stem cell graft to a child with acute myeloid leukemia. Each CDR3 is given with its conserved first and last residue. The D gene is left open where the match is weak. Some rows mark clone size as missing; the rest say once, few, many or name a class of expanded clone.

DNA	CDR3	D	V	J	size
TGCGCCAGCAGCCAAGTGGGACAGGGTTCTGAAGCTTTCTTT	CASSQVGQGSEAFF	TRBD1	TRBV4-3	TRBJ1-1	NA
TGTGCCATCAGTGAAGGGACTAGCTCCTACAATGAGCAGTTCTTC	CAISEGTSSYNEQFF	TRBD2	TRBV10-3	TRBJ2-1	many
TGTGCCAGCAGTCCCTTGCCCGGGACTAGCACAGATACGCAGTATTTT	CASSPLPGTSTDTQYF	NA	TRBV12-3/TRBV12-4	TRBJ2-3	NA
TGTGCCAGCAGCTTCCGTCAGGGAAGCGACACTGAAGCTTTCTTT	CASSFRQGSDTEAFF	NA	TRBV7-2	TRBJ1-1	many
TGCGCCAGCAGCCCCGGACAGGGACAAAATGAAAAACTGTTTTTT	CASSPGQGQNEKLFF	TRBD1	TRBV5-1	TRBJ1-4	NA
TGCAGTGCTAGAGGACCCTCAGCGGGGGCGTACAATGAGCAGTTCTTC	CSARGPSAGAYNEQFF	TRBD2	TRBV20-1	TRBJ2-1	many
TGTGCCAGCAGTTACTCGGTGTGGACAGGGGGGCTCAGCAATCAGCCCCAGCATTTT	CASSYSVWTGGLSNQPQHF	TRBD1	TRBV6-2/TRBV6-3	TRBJ1-5	NA
TGCAGTGCTATTGGGACTAGAAGAGACACAGATACGCAGTATTTT	CSAIGTRRDTDTQYF	TRBD2	TRBV20-1	TRBJ2-3	few
TGTGCCAGCAGTTTAAAGTTTCGGGACACTCAAGAGACCCAGTACTTC	CASSLKFRDTQETQYF	NA	TRBV12-3/TRBV12-4	TRBJ2-5	few
TGTGCCACGAGAGCGGGGGGGCCCGCGAACACCGGGGAGCTGTTTTTT	CATRAGGPANTGELFF	TRBD2	TRBV15	TRBJ2-2	NA
TGCGCCAGCAGCTTGGACAGGGGGCTTCATGAGACCCAGTACTTC	CASSLDRGLHETQYF	TRBD1	TRBV5-1	TRBJ2-5	NA
TGTGCCACCAGTGATTTTAGTAGCGGGGAGACCCAGTACTTC	CATSDFSSGETQYF	TRBD2	TRBV24-1	TRBJ2-5	NA
TGTGCCAGCAGCTTCAAGGGAGGTCAGCCCCAGCATTTT	CASSFKGGQPQHF	NA	TRBV7-2	TRBJ1-5	many
TGTGCCAGCAGCTCTAGGTACACTGAAGCTTTCTTT	CASSSRYTEAFF	NA	TRBV7-6	TRBJ1-1	many
TGTGCCACCAGTGATTTCGGGGAACACCTGTACAATGAGCAGTTCTTC	CATSDFGEHLYNEQFF	NA	TRBV24-1	TRBJ2-1	NA
TGTGCCAGCAGTCCCACAAGGTCCGGGGAGCTGTTTTTT	CASSPTRSGELFF	NA	TRBV27	TRBJ2-2	NA
TGTGCCAGCAGTGAATTCTTTGGAGACAGGAAGGCCACCGGGGAGCTGTTTTTT	CASSEFFGDRKATGELFF	NA	TRBV25-1	TRBJ2-2	NA
TGCGCCAGCAGCCCACGGGGGCTAGGGAACTACGAGCAGTACTTC	CASSPRGLGNYEQYF	NA	TRBV5-1	TRBJ2-7	many
TGTGCCAGCAGCTTAGACCAGGACACCGGGGAGCTGTTTTTT	CASSLDQDTGELFF	NA	TRBV7-7	TRBJ2-2	NA
TGTGCCAGCACCCATCTATCCTCTGGGGCCAACGTCCTGACTTTC	CASTHLSSGANVLTF	NA	TRBV12-3/TRBV12-4	TRBJ2-6	many
TGCAGTGCCTGGACAGGGACTAGCTCTAGCACAGATACGCAGTATTTT	CSAWTGTSSSTDTQYF	NA	TRBV20-1	TRBJ2-3	many
TGTGCCAGCAGGGCGGAGACCATTGAAGGGGGGGGAGAGACCCAGTACTTC	CASRAETIEGGGETQYF	NA	TRBV6-5	TRBJ2-5	many
TGTGCCACCAGCAGAGTTACGCGAGGGTTCGAAGATACGCAGTATTTT	CATSRVTRGFEDTQYF	NA	TRBV15	TRBJ2-3	NA